The next 26 T cell receptor beta chains were all read from a single sample in a study of CD8 T cells in Susac syndrome. The RNA input was roughly 0.45 to 1 ug, and it was reverse transcribed with random hexamers. Each CDR3 protein gets one entry after TCRdb re-called the immunoSEQ multiplex PCR reads with MiXCR. The data show about 140,000 distinct CDR3 sequences, 94% seen once. Sequenced material: CD8+ T cells from PBMCs. These receptors came from a human donor in good health.

The genes are TRBV20-1 and TRBJ2-7, with 11 bases aligning to TRBD1. After removal of 4 bases from V and 6 bases from J, the junction contained 14 bases not matched to a gene. This CDR3 is 16 amino acids long. The germline V gene has CDR1 DFQATT and CDR2 SNEGSKA (reference sequence). DNA for the CDR3: TGCAGTGCTACTACGGGGGACAGGGGGGAAACTGGCGAGCAGTACTTC. It is translated as CSATTGDRGETGEQYF.

The sample holds one count of this clonotype. V usage is TRBV29-1 and J usage is TRBJ1-2; D gene uncertain. Trimming removed 1 base from V and 6 bases from J, with 6 bases in between. The CDR3 spans 11 residues. Per germline, CDR1 SQVTM and CDR2 ANQGSEA. CDR3: CSVEVQDGYTF. CDR3 DNA sequence: TGCAGCGTTGAAGTCCAGGATGGCTACACCTTC.

This clonotype was observed a handful of times. V usage is TRBV7-9 and J usage is TRBJ2-1; 11 bases agree with TRBD2. With 1 base clipped from V and 3 bases from J, the junction kept 2 bases outside the gene matches. Germline lookup yields CDR1 SEHNR and CDR2 FQNEAQ (reference sequence). The CDR3 spans 16 residues. The CDR3 nucleotides read TGTGCCAGCAGCTTAGGACTAGCGGGGAACTACAATGAGCAGTTCTTC. It encodes CASSLGLAGNYNEQFF.

The CDR3 protein is CASSYSGWDEQFF. Here the CDR3 DNA reads TGTGCCAGCAGTTACTCGGGATGGGATGAGCAGTTCTTC. The chain employs TRBV6-2 or TRBV6-3 and TRBJ2-1; D gene unclear. Trimming pared 0 bases from V and 8 bases from J, leaving 8 bases between. Per germline, CDR1 MNHEY and CDR2 SVGEGT. The CDR3 length is 13 residues.

The genes are TRBV6-2 or TRBV6-3 and TRBJ2-7; maybe TRBD1 (6 bases). Germline V gives CDR1 MNHEY, CDR2 SVGEGT. Deletions cut 5 bases from V and 3 bases from J, with 14 bases between. CDR3 length: 14 amino acids. CDR3 protein: CASSPTGPHYEQYF. The CDR3 DNA reads TGTGCCAGCAGTCCCACAGGGCCCCACTACGAGCAGTACTTC.

This clonotype has just a few counts. The chain couples TRBV9 to TRBJ2-1; D tentatively reads TRBD1 or TRBD2 (5 bases each). Trimming removed 0 bases from V and 6 bases from J, with 7 bases in between. The CDR3 extends over 13 amino acids. Germline loops: CDR1 SGDLS, CDR2 YYNGEE. The CDR3 DNA reads TGTGCCAGCAGCGTAGGGGGGACCAATGAGCAGTTCTTC. Encoded protein: CASSVGGTNEQFF.

The chain recombines TRBV19 with TRBJ2-3; 7 bases are shared with TRBD2. The V segment lost 3 bases and the J segment 2 bases; nucleotides outside the gene matches: 2. Germline lookup yields CDR1 LNHDA and CDR2 SQIVND (reference sequence). The CDR3 runs to 14 residues. The CDR3 loop is CASSIAGATDTQYF. As DNA, the CDR3 is TGTGCCAGTAGTATCGCGGGAGCCACAGATACGCAGTATTTT.

The rearrangement links TRBV15 to TRBJ2-2, with D maybe TRBD2 (6 bases). Germline V gives CDR1 LNHNV, CDR2 YYDKDF (reference sequence). The CDR3 totals 16 residues. The V and J ends lost 2 bases and 4 bases respectively, with 14 bases between them. The CDR3 loop reads CATSRPWGVSTGELFF. CDR3 DNA: TGTGCCACCAGCAGACCCTGGGGGGTCAGCACCGGGGAGCTGTTTTTT.

The chain combines TRBV28 with TRBJ1-2; D may be TRBD1 (5 bases). CDR1 and CDR2 from the germline V gene are MDHEN and SYDVKM. The CDR3 contains 15 residues. Trimming removed 7 bases from V and 3 bases from J, with 18 bases in between. CDR3 in amino acids: CASNLEGTGHYGYTF. The CDR3 DNA is TGTGCCAGCAACCTAGAGGGGACCGGACACTATGGCTACACCTTC.

The J gene is TRBJ2-1, the V gene TRBV20-1, with 8 positions matching TRBD2. This CDR3 is 15 amino acids long. Losses at the gene ends were 0 bases for V and 3 bases for J; bases not matched to a gene: 4. The germline V gene encodes CDR1 DFQATT and CDR2 SNEGSKA (reference sequence). CDR3 DNA: TGCAGTGCTAGAGACCCTAGCGGGTACTACAATGAGCAGTTCTTC. Its translation: CSARDPSGYYNEQFF.

The chain uses TRBV7-8 and TRBJ1-1; D remains ambiguous. The germline CDR1 and CDR2 sequences are SGHVS and FQNEAQ. V was trimmed by 5 bases and J by 6 bases, leaving 10 bases between them. The CDR3 totals 12 residues. The CDR3 coding sequence is TGTGCCAGCAGCCCACGGTTCGCTGAAGCTTTCTTT. Protein: CASSPRFAEAFF.

The chain has TRBV20-1 and TRBJ2-1, with D tentatively TRBD1 or TRBD2 (6 bases each). Germline V gene lookup returns CDR1 DFQATT and CDR2 SNEGSKA (reference sequence). V gave up 6 bases and J gave up 2 bases, with 14 bases separating them. There are 14 residues in the CDR3. This CDR3 is CSALGGAPYNEQFF. The CDR3 bases are TGCAGTGCCCTGGGGGGCGCGCCCTACAATGAGCAGTTCTTC.

The chain is built from TRBV20-1 and TRBJ1-1; tentatively, D is TRBD1 (6 bases). V lost 3 bases to trimming and J lost 6 bases, with 11 bases between them. Germline V gene sequence: CDR1 DFQATT, CDR2 SNEGSKA (reference sequence). This CDR3 region has 12 residues. CDR3 DNA sequence: TGCAGTGCTAGGGTTCACAGGGCTGAAGCTTTCTTT. Translating it yields CSARVHRAEAFF.

The CDR3 DNA sequence: TGCAGTCTGGCTAGCTTGTCGGAAAACATTCAGTACTTC. This sequence encodes CSLASLSENIQYF. The chain is built from TRBV20-1 and TRBJ2-4, with D maybe TRBD2 (5 bases). The CDR3 extends over 13 amino acids. The ends were cut back, 8 bases at V and 5 bases at J, with 16 bases in the middle. Germline CDR1 DFQATT, CDR2 SNEGSKA (reference sequence).

The chain combines TRBV2 with TRBJ1-1; D gene ambiguous. CDR1 is SNHLY and CDR2 is FYNNEI in the germline V gene. V was shortened by 3 bases and J by 3 bases, with 11 bases between the two germline ends. The length of the CDR3 is 14 residues. The CDR3 loop is CASSDSVRDTEAFF. CDR3 bases: TGTGCCAGCAGTGATTCGGTACGGGACACTGAAGCTTTCTTT.

This chain uses TRBV28 with TRBJ2-1, with D maybe TRBD1 (6 bases). Between the trimmed V and J ends, which lost 5 bases and 10 bases, there was a span of 27 bases. Germline assignment: CDR1 MDHEN and CDR2 SYDVKM. The CDR3 covers 17 residues. The CDR3 DNA reads as TGTGCCAGCAGTCCCACCCCCGCCCTCGCTCCCACAGGGGAGCAGTTCTTC. This gives the protein CASSPTPALAPTGEQFF.

This clonotype turned up a few times. The rearrangement uses TRBV12-3 or TRBV12-4 and TRBJ2-7; no reliable D call. Trimming took 5 bases from V and 4 from J, leaving 9 bases between them. This CDR3 has 12 amino acids. The CDR3 nucleotides are TGTGCCAGCAGTCCCCTTACTTACGAGCAGTACTTC. Its protein product is CASSPLTYEQYF.

The chain combines TRBV27 with TRBJ2-1; 7 nucleotides match TRBD2. CDR3 length: 15 amino acids. Germline CDR1 and CDR2: MNHEY and SMNVEV (reference sequence). The junction had 9 bases not matched to a gene; V was cut back by 5 bases and J by 5 bases. As DNA, the CDR3 is TGTGCCAGCAGTGGGACTACCCTTCCCGACAATGAGCAGTTCTTC. Amino acid sequence: CASSGTTLPDNEQFF.

This chain uses TRBV27 with TRBJ2-5; D remains unclear. V was shortened by 4 bases and J by 1 base, with 7 bases between the two germline ends. The CDR3 length is 13 residues. Looked up from germline, CDR1 is MNHEY and CDR2 is SMNVEV (reference sequence). The CDR3 loop is CASSYAVQETQYF. The CDR3 DNA reads as TGTGCCAGCAGTTACGCGGTCCAAGAGACCCAGTACTTC.

The gene calls are TRBV29-1 and TRBJ2-5, with 9 positions matching TRBD2. The CDR3 runs 15 residues. Germline V gene sequence: CDR1 SQVTM, CDR2 ANQGSEA. The junction had 10 bases not matched to a gene; V was cut back by 3 bases and J by 5 bases. CDR3 residues: CSVEGSGRGWETQYF. In nucleotides, the CDR3 is TGCAGCGTTGAGGGTAGCGGGAGAGGTTGGGAGACCCAGTACTTC.

The chain carries TRBV7-9 and TRBJ2-1; 9 nucleotides align to TRBD2. Unmatched junction bases numbered 11, after V lost 4 bases and J lost 10 bases. Germline-derived CDR1 and CDR2 are SEHNR and FQNEAQ (reference sequence). This CDR3 is built from 15 residues. CDR3: CASSYPPGGRGEQFF. The CDR3 DNA reads TGTGCCAGCAGCTACCCCCCCGGCGGGAGGGGGGAGCAGTTCTTC.

The chain recombines TRBV7-9 with TRBJ2-1; 8 bases map to TRBD2. The CDR3 is made up of 14 amino acids. Germline V gene sequence: CDR1 SEHNR, CDR2 FQNEAQ (reference sequence). V lost 7 bases, J lost 5 bases, and 7 bases stayed unmatched. The CDR3 nucleotides read TGTGCCAGCACCGATGGGACTAGGAACAATGAGCAGTTCTTC. This codes for CASTDGTRNNEQFF.

The sample holds a few counts of this clonotype. The V call is TRBV20-1, the J call TRBJ2-1; 10 bases agree with TRBD2. Germline V gives CDR1 DFQATT, CDR2 SNEGSKA (reference sequence). V lost 4 bases, J lost 7 bases, and 10 bases stayed unmatched. The CDR3 contains 15 residues. The CDR3 DNA is TGCAGTGCTATAACCGGGACTAGCGCCTTGAATGAGCAGTTCTTC. It yields the protein CSAITGTSALNEQFF.

V is TRBV5-1 and J is TRBJ2-5, with no clear D. The V gene's germline CDR1 is SGHRS and CDR2 YFSETQ. The CDR3 runs to 12 residues. V was trimmed by 5 bases and J by 7 bases, leaving 12 bases between them. CDR3 sequence (DNA): TGCGCCAGCAGATCGGACCGAACGACCCAGTACTTC. It codes for CASRSDRTTQYF.

The rearrangement links TRBV4-2 to TRBJ2-3; D not resolved. The V end was cut by 1 base, the J end by 6 bases, with 5 bases between. This CDR3 spans 12 amino acids. Looked up from germline, CDR1 is LGHNA and CDR2 is YNFKEQ. The CDR3 reads CASSQVPDTQYF. Here the CDR3 DNA reads TGTGCCAGCAGCCAAGTACCCGATACGCAGTATTTT.

The J gene is TRBJ2-3, the V gene TRBV20-1, with D uncertain. Per germline, CDR1 DFQATT and CDR2 SNEGSKA (reference sequence). The V gene lost 5 bases and the J gene lost 2 bases, with 14 bases spanning the gap. CDR3 size: 14 residues. The DNA of the CDR3 is TGCAGTGCTGACCAGATTGAGTTCACAGATACGCAGTATTTT. It yields the protein CSADQIEFTDTQYF.